These 21 T cell receptor beta chains were sequenced from one sample in a study of Graves' ophthalmopathy and Graves' hyperthyroidism. Scientists amplified the TCR beta CDR3 regions from RNA transcripts. The first-round RT-PCR employed HTBI primers together with the Qiagen OneStep RT-PCR kit. A multiplex PCR was then performed as the second round. TCRdb redid the calling of the multiplex PCR reads with MiXCR, one entry per CDR3 protein. This table has about 740,000 distinct CDR3 sequences, approximately 40% appearing once. The material sequenced was peripheral blood. These receptors were obtained from an adult man with Graves' ophthalmopathy.

There are many counts of this clonotype. At one end the junction does not follow the germline gene, possibly because of a read error. This chain uses TRBV4-1 with TRBJ1-1; 7 nucleotides align to TRBD1. Looked up from germline, CDR1 is MGHRA and CDR2 is YSYEKL. CDR3 size: 13 residues. CDR3 protein: CASRDSMNTEAFF. CDR3 DNA sequence: TGTGCCAGTAGGGACAGCATGAACACTGAAGCTTTCTTT.

This clonotype came up many times. The chain employs TRBV20-1 and TRBJ1-1; 9 bases align to TRBD1. The CDR3 consists of 15 residues. Germline CDR1 is DFQATT and CDR2 is SNEGSKA (reference sequence). Trimming cost V 0 bases and J 4 bases; bases outside gene matches: 6. Here the CDR3 DNA reads TGCAGTGCTAGAGATGGGGACAGGGTTGGCACTGAAGCTTTCTTT. Amino acids: CSARDGDRVGTEAFF.

This clonotype was found a few times. This chain connects TRBV6-6 to TRBJ1-2, with D maybe TRBD1 (5 bases). Trimming removed 2 bases from V and 3 bases from J, with 7 bases in between. CDR1 is MNHNY, CDR2 SVGAGI, per germline (reference sequence). CDR3 length equals 13 residues. The CDR3 is CASSYAGDYGYTF. For the CDR3, the DNA is TGTGCCAGCAGTTACGCGGGGGACTATGGCTACACCTTC.

This clonotype turned up a few times. The V call is TRBV19, the J call TRBJ2-5, with TRBD1 as a possible D gene (6 bases). The germline V gene encodes CDR1 LNHDA and CDR2 SQIVND (reference sequence). The V end was cut by 6 bases, the J end by 5 bases, with 16 bases between. CDR3 length: 14 amino acids. The CDR3 sequence: CASRRTASRETQYF. CDR3 nucleotides: TGTGCCAGTAGAAGGACAGCCAGCCGGGAGACCCAGTACTTC. The full variable domain, in which reference TRBV19 and TRBJ2-5 provide the parts outside the CDR3, is DGGITQSPKYLFRKEGQNVTLSCEQNLNHDAMYWYRQDPGQGLRLIYYSQIVNDFQKGDIAEGYSVSREKKESFPLTVTSAQKNPTAFYLCASRRTASRETQYFGPGTRLLVL.

Here the CDR3 reads CASSERGTNSPQHF. DNA for the CDR3: TGTGCCAGCAGTGAACGTGGGACAAATTCGCCCCAGCATTTT. The gene calls are TRBV2 and TRBJ1-5, with D maybe TRBD1 (6 bases). Germline lookup yields CDR1 SNHLY and CDR2 FYNNEI. Between the trimmed V and J ends, which lost 2 bases and 9 bases, there was a span of 14 bases. This CDR3 is built from 14 residues.

This clonotype has only a few counts. The V gene is TRBV7-9, the J gene TRBJ1-6, with 11 bases aligning to TRBD1. V gave up 5 bases and J gave up 8 bases; unmatched junction bases: 11. Germline V lookup: CDR1 SEHNR, CDR2 FQNEAQ (reference sequence). The CDR3 is 17 amino acids. The chain's CDR3 is CASSKTGTGGYYSPLHF. In DNA form, the CDR3 reads TGTGCCAGCAGCAAAACCGGGACAGGGGGTTATTATTCACCCCTCCACTTT.

The rearrangement uses TRBV2 and TRBJ2-7, with 10 nucleotides matching TRBD1. V shed 7 bases, J shed 9 bases, and the junction held 12 bases outside the gene matches. The CDR3 consists of 14 residues. The germline V gene has CDR1 SNHLY and CDR2 FYNNEI. The CDR3 DNA follows: TGTGCCAGCAATAGGGACAGGGGATCGAACGGGCAGTACTTC. Translated: CASNRDRGSNGQYF.

The V and J genes are TRBV29-1 and TRBJ2-5; TRBD2 matches at 9 bases. V lost 4 bases and J lost 7; bases outside the gene matches: 4. This CDR3 contains 12 residues. Germline V gene lookup returns CDR1 SQVTM and CDR2 ANQGSEA. The CDR3 coding sequence is TGCAGCGTTGGCGGGGGGGCGGCGACCCAGTACTTC. Protein product: CSVGGGAATQYF.

Of note for this clonotype: The CDR3 does not end in the conserved phenylalanine or tryptophan, so this is likely a read error. This rearrangement joins TRBV6-1 to TRBJ2-5; a weak D match, TRBD2 (6 bases). Germline V gene sequence: CDR1 MNHNS, CDR2 SASEGT. This CDR3 comprises 14 residues. V was pared by 5 bases and J by 4 bases, with 14 bases between. The CDR3: CASSLAVGSETQYC. The CDR3 DNA reads TGTGCCAGCAGTTTAGCGGTGGGGTCAGAGACCCAGTACTGC.

This clonotype was recorded only once. The V gene is TRBV4-3, the J gene TRBJ2-7; 8 positions match TRBD1. The CDR3 spans 13 residues. The trim removed 4 bases at V and 5 bases at J, leaving 4 bases unmatched. Germline CDR1 reads LGHNA; CDR2 reads YSLEER. CDR3 in DNA: TGCGCCAGCAGCCCGGGACAGGTAGACGAGCAGTACTTC. Amino acids: CASSPGQVDEQYF.

This rearrangement joins TRBV24-1 to TRBJ1-5; TRBD1 agrees at 10 bases. V was pared by 9 bases and J by 5 bases, with 6 bases of the junction left unmatched. Per germline, CDR1 KGHDR and CDR2 SFDVKD. The CDR3 sequence is 14 residues long. The CDR3 spells CATEAGTGDQPQHF. CDR3 DNA sequence: TGTGCCACCGAGGCGGGGACAGGGGATCAGCCCCAGCATTTT.

Written as DNA, the CDR3 is TGTGCCAGCAGCTTGCTGGGGACTTGGGGATATAGCAATCAGCCCCAGCATTTT. Protein sequence: CASSLLGTWGYSNQPQHF. The chain combines TRBV7-2 with TRBJ1-5, with a tentative D call TRBD1 (5 bases). The CDR3 spans 18 residues. V was pared by 3 bases and J by 0 bases, with 18 bases between. Germline-derived CDR1 and CDR2 are SGHTA and FQGNSA.

The genes are TRBV13 and TRBJ1-4; D gene ambiguous. Germline lookup yields CDR1 PRHDT and CDR2 FYEKMQ (reference sequence). CDR3 length equals 20 residues. With 4 bases removed from V and 0 bases from J, the gap between germline ends came to 24 bases. Written as DNA, the CDR3 is TGTGCCAGCAGCTCTCTTAGGACCGGAACGCTACCTGCAACTAATGAAAAACTGTTTTTT. Amino acid sequence: CASSSLRTGTLPATNEKLFF.

This clonotype has a handful of counts. The gene calls are TRBV6-1 and TRBJ2-7; D remains unclear. V lost 2 bases to trimming and J lost 5 bases, with 10 bases between them. Per the germline V gene, CDR1 is MNHNS and CDR2 is SASEGT. The CDR3 extends over 13 amino acids. The chain's CDR3 is CASSEYRRDEQYF. The CDR3 region has the DNA TGTGCCAGCAGTGAATATAGAAGGGACGAGCAGTACTTC.

The chain couples TRBV19 to TRBJ1-2; the D is unclear. This CDR3 comprises 13 residues. Germline V gene data show CDR1 as LNHDA and CDR2 as SQIVND (reference sequence). Trimming pared 3 bases from V and 6 bases from J, leaving 11 bases between. The CDR3 nucleotides are TGTGCCAGTAGTATCAGAAGAACCCATGGCTACACCTTC. Translating gives CASSIRRTHGYTF.

This clonotype was observed a handful of times. The chain couples TRBV5-1 to TRBJ2-7; D might be TRBD2 (5 bases). CDR3 length: 13 amino acids. Germline lookup yields CDR1 SGHRS and CDR2 YFSETQ. Trimming left V 3 bases short and J 5 bases short, with 12 bases between. CDR3 protein: CASSSAIGNEQYF. The CDR3 DNA reads as TGCGCCAGCAGCTCCGCCATCGGGAACGAGCAGTACTTC.

Remarks on this clonotype: This clone may be a read error of a much larger clone one base away. This chain links TRBV14 with TRBJ2-5; D gene ambiguous. Trimming took 4 bases from V and 5 from J, leaving 11 bases between them. This CDR3 region has 13 residues. CDR1 and CDR2 (germline): SGHDN, FVKESK. The CDR3, as DNA: TGTGCCAGCAGCCGAGATCATTGGGAGACCCAGTACTTC. Protein product: CASSRDHWETQYF.

This clonotype has a count of ten or more. The chain uses TRBV5-1 and TRBJ1-4; D is unclear. V was trimmed by 4 bases and J by 4 bases, leaving 11 bases between them. The germline V gene encodes CDR1 SGHRS and CDR2 YFSETQ. The CDR3 covers 14 residues. CDR3 amino acids: CASSPGYNNEKLFF. DNA of the CDR3: TGCGCCAGCAGCCCCGGATATAATAATGAAAAACTGTTTTTT.

This clonotype has a handful of counts. The V call is TRBV2, the J call TRBJ2-7; D not certain. Trimming took off 4 bases at V and 2 bases at J, with 15 bases between the two ends. Germline loops: CDR1 SNHLY, CDR2 FYNNEI. This CDR3 has 15 residues. CDR3: CASSAGQVPTYEQYF. CDR3 nucleotides: TGTGCCAGCAGTGCCGGGCAGGTACCAACCTACGAGCAGTACTTC.

This chain joins TRBV12-3 or TRBV12-4 and TRBJ1-6, with D tentatively TRBD1 (6 bases). CDR3 size: 14 residues. The V gene lost 4 bases and the J gene lost 5 bases, with 9 bases spanning the gap. Written as DNA, the CDR3 is TGTGCCAGCAGTTACAGGGTAAATAATTCACCCCTCCACTTT. Translating it yields CASSYRVNNSPLHF.

This clonotype appeared a few times. A much larger clone differs from this one at a single base, so this may be a read error. The V call is TRBV20-1, the J call TRBJ1-1; TRBD1 agrees at 10 bases. V lost 5 bases to trimming and J lost 4 bases; unmatched junction nucleotides: 1. This CDR3 contains 12 residues. Germline V lookup: CDR1 DFQATT, CDR2 SNEGSKA (reference sequence). The CDR3 loop is CSAWTGGTEAFF. The CDR3 nucleotides read TGCAGTGCTTGGACAGGGGGCACTGAAGCTTTCTTT.